Included here is one TCR beta chain sequence, with context. The data were produced by immunoSEQ multiplex PCR, yet TCRdb's version contains in-frame clones alone and is incomplete. The data show about 98,000 clones, 90% to 96% seen once. This sample stems from a study of technical replicates of blood from a handful of donors. Trimming shortened V by 3 bases and J by 10 bases, and 20 bases separated the two germline ends. Germline V lookup: CDR1 SGDLS, CDR2 YYNGEE. The CDR3 length is 15 residues. What was sequenced was T cells isolated from PBMCs. The source of this sequence is a human donor in good health. The gene calls are TRBV9 and TRBJ1-5; no clear D gene. CDR3 residues: CASSADARGGIPQHF. The CDR3 DNA follows: TGTGCCAGCAGCGCGGACGCACGGGGAGGGATACCCCAGCATTTT.